The clone carrying this T cell receptor beta chain has at least ten counts. From the 5' RACE reads, TCRdb called clonotypes with MiXCR, one entry per CDR3 protein. Of about 140,000 distinct CDR3 sequences in the sample, about 4.3% were seen once. The total RNA was obtained from whole blood that was not fractionated. The data derive from a study of human T cells and chemical hapten exposure. Germline V lookup: CDR1 SNHLY, CDR2 FYNNEI. Trimming pared 2 bases from V and 2 bases from J, leaving 7 bases between. CDR3 size: 14 residues. V and J are TRBV2 and TRBJ2-1; D is unresolved. The sequence derives from a female donor in good health. Here the CDR3 reads CASSELLPYNEQFF. Written as DNA, the CDR3 is TGTGCCAGCAGTGAACTTCTACCCTACAATGAGCAGTTCTTC. Looking up the rest from reference TRBV2 and TRBJ2-1 gives the full variable domain: EPEVTQTPSHQVTQMGQEVILRCVPISNHLYFYWYRQILGQKVEFLVSFYNNEISEKSEIFDDQFSVERPDGSNFTLKIRSTKLEDSAMYFCASSELLPYNEQFFGPGTRLTVL.